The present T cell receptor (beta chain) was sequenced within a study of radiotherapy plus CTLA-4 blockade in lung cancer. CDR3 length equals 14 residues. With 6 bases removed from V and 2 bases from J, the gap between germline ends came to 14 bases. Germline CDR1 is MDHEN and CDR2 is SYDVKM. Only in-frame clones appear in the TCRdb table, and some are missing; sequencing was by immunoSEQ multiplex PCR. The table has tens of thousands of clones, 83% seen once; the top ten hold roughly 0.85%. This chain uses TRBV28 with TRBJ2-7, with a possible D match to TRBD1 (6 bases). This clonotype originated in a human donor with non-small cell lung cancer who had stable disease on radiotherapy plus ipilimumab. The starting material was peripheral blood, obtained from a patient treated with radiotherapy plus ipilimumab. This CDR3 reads CASSTYTGTYEQYF. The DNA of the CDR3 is TGTGCCAGCAGCACCTATACAGGGACCTACGAGCAGTACTTC. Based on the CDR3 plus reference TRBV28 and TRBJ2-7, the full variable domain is DVKVTQSSRYLVKRTGEKVFLECVQDMDHENMFWYRQDPGLGLRLIYFSYDVKMKEKGDIPEGYSVSREKKERFSLILESASTNQTSMYLCASSTYTGTYEQYFGPGTRLTVT.